These 22 T cell receptor beta chains originate from one sample sequenced in a study of cytomegalovirus exposure and HLA in healthy donors. Sequenced by immunoSEQ multiplex PCR; TCRdb stores in-frame clones only, minus some. The sample contains 150,000 to 200,000 clones, roughly 83% of which appear only once. The sample consisted of PBMCs. The receptors shown here come from a woman between 18 and 30 years old in good health and CMV-seronegative.

This clone was counted a single time. The J gene is TRBJ2-1, the V gene TRBV9; 7 nucleotides match TRBD2. The germline gives CDR1 SGDLS, CDR2 YYNGEE. With V trimmed by 3 bases and J by 6 bases, 9 bases remained unmatched. This CDR3 comprises 15 residues. The CDR3 region is CASSETSHTLNEQFF. DNA of the CDR3: TGTGCCAGCAGCGAGACTAGCCATACGCTCAATGAGCAGTTCTTC.

The chain recombines TRBV4-1 with TRBJ1-1; D may be TRBD1 (5 bases). CDR1 and CDR2 from the germline V gene are MGHRA and YSYEKL. This CDR3 has 14 residues. Trimming cost V 3 bases and J 0 bases, with 8 bases left between them. The CDR3 nucleotides read TGCGCCAGCAGCCACCGACAGATGAACACTGAAGCTTTCTTT. Translation gives CASSHRQMNTEAFF.

The chain recombines TRBV7-3 with TRBJ2-6; a possible D gene is TRBD1 (5 bases). This CDR3 spans 17 amino acids. The V and J ends lost 5 bases and 1 base respectively, with 15 bases between them. Germline values: CDR1 SGHTA, CDR2 FQGTGA. The CDR3 here is CASSPSNPGSGANVLTF. In DNA, the CDR3 is TGTGCCAGCAGCCCCTCAAACCCAGGGTCTGGGGCCAACGTCCTGACTTTC.

This sequence joins TRBV6-5 and TRBJ1-2; D is ambiguous. V lost 2 bases and J 8 bases, leaving 15 bases between the germline ends. Germline V CDR1 and CDR2: MNHEY, SVGAGI. This CDR3 has 14 residues. The CDR3 sequence: CASSYVFPPGGYTF. CDR3 nucleotides: TGTGCCAGCAGTTACGTTTTTCCCCCGGGAGGCTACACCTTC.

V usage is TRBV7-3 and J usage is TRBJ2-3; D remains unclear. Germline loops: CDR1 SGHTA, CDR2 FQGTGA. CDR3 length: 14 residues. The ends were cut back, 4 bases at V and 2 bases at J, with 10 bases in the middle. The DNA for the CDR3 is TGTGCCAGCAGCTCCCCGTTTCCCACAGATACGCAGTATTTT. It is translated as CASSSPFPTDTQYF.

J is TRBJ1-2 and V is TRBV20-1; the D gene is possibly TRBD1 (6 bases). CDR3 length equals 11 residues. CDR1 and CDR2 from the germline V gene are DFQATT and SNEGSKA (reference sequence). Trimming left V 7 bases short and J 0 bases short, with 6 bases between. The chain's CDR3 is CSGTANYGYTF. The CDR3 DNA sequence: TGCAGTGGGACAGCTAACTATGGCTACACCTTC.

The chain joins TRBV5-6 to TRBJ2-7; 7 nucleotides align to TRBD2. The junction had 13 bases not matched to a gene; V was cut back by 4 bases and J by 6 bases. The CDR3 is made up of 15 amino acids. Germline V lookup: CDR1 SGHDT, CDR2 YYEEEE. The CDR3 sequence: CASSPIERDKFEQYF. The CDR3 nucleotides are TGTGCCAGCAGCCCTATTGAGCGGGATAAGTTCGAGCAGTACTTC. The full variable domain, with the rest looked up from reference TRBV5-6 and TRBJ2-7, is DAGVTQSPTHLIKTRGQQVTLRCSPKSGHDTVSWYQQALGQGPQFIFQYYEEEERQRGNFPDRFSGHQFPNYSSELNVNALLLGDSALYLCASSPIERDKFEQYFGPGTRLTVT.

The chain combines TRBV5-1 with TRBJ2-5; perhaps TRBD1 as D (6 bases). V was clipped by 4 bases and J by 5 bases, with 18 bases between them. The CDR3 sequence is 15 residues long. Germline-derived CDR1 and CDR2 are SGHRS and YFSETQ. The CDR3 DNA is TGCGCCAGCAGCCTCACAGGGAAGGGCAGGGAGACCCAGTACTTC. Protein: CASSLTGKGRETQYF.

CDR3 nucleotide sequence: TGTGGGTCGGGAGTAGCGGGAGTCCGGGGGGCCAACGTCCTGACTTTC. The encoded protein is CGSGVAGVRGANVLTF. V usage is TRBV4-2 and J usage is TRBJ2-6; TRBD2 agrees at 9 bases. Per the germline V gene, CDR1 is LGHNA and CDR2 is YNFKEQ. CDR3 size: 16 residues.

This chain uses TRBV6-5 with TRBJ1-1, with TRBD1 matching over 11 bases. CDR1 and CDR2 from the germline V gene are MNHEY and SVGAGI. The CDR3 length is 13 residues. CDR3 amino acids: CAVRGTGGTEAFF. The CDR3 DNA follows: TGTGCAGTCCGGGGGACAGGGGGCACTGAAGCTTTCTTT.

This clone occurred a few times. This chain joins TRBV11-2 and TRBJ1-1; 9 bases align to TRBD1. CDR1 is SGHAT, CDR2 FQNNGV, per germline. V lost 4 bases to trimming and J lost 6 bases; unmatched junction nucleotides: 12. CDR3 size: 16 residues. The CDR3 sequence: CASSSWGGTGNPEAFF. In DNA, the CDR3 is TGTGCCAGCAGCTCTTGGGGGGGGACAGGGAATCCTGAAGCTTTCTTT.

The chain carries TRBV10-3 and TRBJ1-2; weak D call: TRBD1 (5 bases). This CDR3 is built from 13 residues. Trimming took off 7 bases at V and 6 bases at J, with 15 bases between the two ends. Germline loops: CDR1 ENHRY, CDR2 SYGVKD. In DNA form, the CDR3 reads TGTGCCATCAATTCCGGGGGTACTGATGGCTACACCTTC. The encoded protein is CAINSGGTDGYTF.

This rearrangement joins TRBV27 to TRBJ1-2, with a tentative D call TRBD1 (6 bases). The V gene's germline CDR1 is MNHEY and CDR2 SMNVEV (reference sequence). Trimming stripped 4 bases from V and 1 base from J, with 7 bases between. CDR3 length: 13 amino acids. The CDR3 DNA reads TGTGCCAGCAGTTCGGACAGTAACTATGGCTACACCTTC. Its protein product is CASSSDSNYGYTF.

V gene TRBV4-1 combines with J gene TRBJ1-5; D ambiguous. The germline V gene encodes CDR1 MGHRA and CDR2 YSYEKL. This CDR3 region has 16 residues. Trimming cost V 1 base and J 3 bases, with 13 bases left between them. Written as DNA, the CDR3 is TGCGCCAGCAGCCAAGTCGCAGGCAGCTCCAATCAGCCCCAGCATTTT. Encoded protein: CASSQVAGSSNQPQHF.

The chain is built from TRBV6-1 and TRBJ1-2, with D unresolved. The CDR3 length is 14 residues. V lost 2 bases, J lost 7 bases, and 14 bases lay in between. Germline loops: CDR1 MNHNS, CDR2 SASEGT. DNA for the CDR3: TGTGCCAGCAGTGAACAGGAGCTGAGCGGTGGCTACACCTTC. This codes for CASSEQELSGGYTF.

In nucleotides, the CDR3 is TGTGCCAGCTCATCCAGCGTCAACACCGGGGAGCTGTTTTTT. The encoded protein is CASSSSVNTGELFF. The genes are TRBV18 and TRBJ2-2; no definite D call. CDR3 size: 14 residues. V was trimmed by 5 bases and J by 2 bases, leaving 9 bases between them. Germline V gene sequence: CDR1 KGHSH, CDR2 LQKENI.

V is TRBV25-1 and J is TRBJ1-6; no clear D gene. The germline V gene encodes CDR1 MGHDK and CDR2 SYGVNS. V was cut by 3 bases and J by 3 bases, with 6 bases left in between. This CDR3 region has 14 residues. CDR3 DNA sequence: TGTGCCAGCAGTGACGGGGTCTATAATTCACCCCTCCACTTT. Protein: CASSDGVYNSPLHF.

The V and J genes are TRBV27 and TRBJ2-7; a weak D match, TRBD2 (6 bases). Trimming stripped 0 bases from V and 4 bases from J, with 16 bases between. Germline V gene data show CDR1 as MNHEY and CDR2 as SMNVEV (reference sequence). The CDR3 spans 16 residues. The CDR3 sequence: CASSLSTGTLAYEQYF. The CDR3, as DNA: TGTGCCAGCAGTTTATCCACCGGGACTCTGGCGTACGAGCAGTACTTC.

CDR3: CASSQKLEGPTDTQYF. The CDR3 DNA is TGCGCCAGCAGCCAAAAGTTGGAGGGCCCCACAGATACGCAGTATTTT. The chain carries TRBV4-1 and TRBJ2-3, with D possibly TRBD2 on 6 matching bases. Trimming cost V 2 bases and J 2 bases, with 14 bases left between them. There are 16 residues in the CDR3. CDR1 and CDR2 (germline): MGHRA, YSYEKL.

The J gene is TRBJ2-7, the V gene TRBV5-1; the match to TRBD1 covers 7 bases. The V gene's germline CDR1 is SGHRS and CDR2 YFSETQ. The CDR3 is 14 amino acids. V lost 5 bases to trimming and J lost 0 bases; unmatched junction nucleotides: 5. The CDR3 reads CASRTGSSSYEQYF. In DNA form, the CDR3 reads TGCGCCAGCAGGACAGGGTCTAGCTCCTACGAGCAGTACTTC.

This clone is a singleton in its sample. The gene calls are TRBV9 and TRBJ2-3; 9 nucleotides align to TRBD2. This CDR3 has 14 amino acids. Germline CDR1 reads SGDLS; CDR2 reads YYNGEE. J lost 5 bases, V lost 0 bases, and 1 base had no gene match. CDR3 nucleotide sequence: TGTGCCAGCAGCGTAGTTAGCGGGGGAGATACGCAGTATTTT. Its protein product is CASSVVSGGDTQYF.

This sequence joins TRBV30 and TRBJ2-3; the match to TRBD2 covers 15 bases. Germline V CDR1 and CDR2: GTSNPN, SVGIG (reference sequence). J lost 1 base, V lost 3 bases, and 5 bases had no gene match. The CDR3 extends over 17 amino acids. CDR3 nucleotide sequence: TGTGCCTGGAGCCTAGGACTAGCGGGAGGGGGCACAGATACGCAGTATTTT. Residues: CAWSLGLAGGGTDTQYF.